A single T cell receptor (beta chain) is shown here with its context. This sample is part of a study of blood T cell repertoires in COVID-19. Overall study context: Specimens from acute and convalescent COVID-19 originated in the United States, Italy and Spain. T cells, B-cell-depleted T cells, or PBMCs supplied cDNA or gDNA.

Profiling relied on immunoSEQ multiplex PCR, and the TCRdb table lists in-frame clones only, not all of them. Counted here are around 190,000 clones, 82% occurring once; the ten biggest clones make up 6.5% to 9.5%. There are 17 residues in the CDR3. V lost 5 bases, J lost 7 bases, and 24 bases lay in between. Germline V CDR1 and CDR2: MNHEY, SVGEGT. The sequenced sample consisted of peripheral blood. The TCR originated in a woman aged 60-75 years with COVID-19, enrolled during active disease. The chain joins TRBV6-2 or TRBV6-3 to TRBJ1-5, with D possibly TRBD1 on 5 matching bases. The CDR3 loop is CASSPFSQGSGEQPQHF. The CDR3 DNA sequence: TGTGCCAGCAGTCCCTTTTCTCAGGGAAGCGGGGAACAGCCCCAGCATTTT.